The 29 T cell receptor beta chains in this list originate from one sample, sequenced in a study of cytomegalovirus exposure and HLA in healthy donors. 13 Jbeta primers and 60 Vbeta primers were used for the PCR. Method: immunoSEQ multiplex PCR; TCRdb's copy keeps in-frame clones and lacks some. The sample carries about 190,000 clones, about 77% recorded once. Sequencing used PBMCs. These receptor sequences come from a woman in her 30s in good health and CMV-seropositive.

The table lists this clone with a count of one. J is TRBJ2-3 and V is TRBV5-1; 12 bases fit TRBD2. The germline gives CDR1 SGHRS, CDR2 YFSETQ. V was pared by 4 bases and J by 1 base, with 4 bases of the junction left unmatched. CDR3 length: 16 amino acids. As DNA, the CDR3 is TGCGCCAGCAGCCCCCGGACTAGCGGGGGCACAGATACGCAGTATTTT. This translates into CASSPRTSGGTDTQYF.

The chain has TRBV7-3 and TRBJ2-3; 11 nucleotides match TRBD2. This CDR3 comprises 16 residues. The germline V gene encodes CDR1 SGHTA and CDR2 FQGTGA. V was pared by 2 bases and J by 4 bases, with 5 bases of the junction left unmatched. The CDR3 DNA is TGTGCCAGCAGCTTAGTAGCGGGAGGGGGCCCAGATACGCAGTATTTT. It codes for CASSLVAGGGPDTQYF.

This chain joins TRBV7-2 and TRBJ2-5; maybe TRBD2 (6 bases). Germline-derived CDR1 and CDR2 are SGHTA and FQGNSA. V shed 5 bases and J shed 7 bases, with 17 bases lying between them. The CDR3 loop spans 14 amino acids. CDR3 bases: TGTGCCAGCAGCCTTGGGGGAGGCTTCCCGACCCAGTACTTC. Translating gives CASSLGGGFPTQYF.

This clone was detected only once. The CDR3 loop is CASNLIVETEAFF. CDR3 in DNA: TGTGCCAGCAACCTTATCGTGGAGACTGAAGCTTTCTTT. J is TRBJ1-1 and V is TRBV2; D is unresolved. V was cut by 7 bases and J by 5 bases, with 14 bases left in between. Germline values: CDR1 SNHLY, CDR2 FYNNEI. This CDR3 has 13 residues.

This sequence joins TRBV4-3 and TRBJ1-5; TRBD1 is a possible D gene (5 bases). The CDR3 is 13 amino acids. CDR1 and CDR2 from the germline V gene are LGHNA and YSLEER. The V gene lost 0 bases and the J gene lost 6 bases, with 6 bases spanning the gap. The CDR3 sequence is CASSQDGGQPQHF. The CDR3 region has the DNA TGCGCCAGCAGCCAAGACGGGGGTCAGCCCCAGCATTTT.

The chain joins TRBV19 to TRBJ2-5, with D maybe TRBD1 (5 bases). V lost 7 bases and J 4 bases, leaving 10 bases between the germline ends. The CDR3 sequence is 12 residues long. Germline V gene data show CDR1 as LNHDA and CDR2 as SQIVND (reference sequence). CDR3 DNA sequence: TGTGCCAGTACCTCTAGGGGAGAGACCCAGTACTTC. Translation: CASTSRGETQYF.

The rearrangement joins TRBV2 to TRBJ1-1; no clear D. Germline loops: CDR1 SNHLY, CDR2 FYNNEI. The CDR3 length is 15 residues. Trimming removed 6 bases at V and 8 bases at J, with 22 bases between. Here the CDR3 DNA reads TGTGCCAGCAGCTCACAAGCGCGGGCCGGTTCCGAAGCTTTCTTT. This translates into CASSSQARAGSEAFF.

The CDR3 spells CATSRPGAYEQYF. Here the CDR3 DNA reads TGTGCCACCAGCAGGCCAGGGGCCTACGAGCAGTACTTC. V is TRBV15 and J is TRBJ2-7; D is perhaps TRBD1 (6 bases). This CDR3 is built from 13 residues. The V end was cut by 3 bases, the J end by 2 bases, with 8 bases between. The germline V gene encodes CDR1 LNHNV and CDR2 YYDKDF (reference sequence).

The CDR3 is CASSENPAGYGYTF. CDR3 nucleotides: TGCGCCAGCAGTGAGAACCCAGCGGGGTATGGCTACACCTTC. The V call is TRBV5-1, the J call TRBJ1-2; D is unclear. Trimming took 5 bases from V and 5 from J, leaving 16 bases between them. Germline V gene lookup returns CDR1 SGHRS and CDR2 YFSETQ. The CDR3 runs to 14 residues.

This chain uses TRBV7-2 with TRBJ1-4; the D gene is possibly TRBD1 (6 bases). The CDR3 covers 18 residues. The V end lost 1 base, the J end lost 5 bases, and 20 bases lay between the germline ends. CDR1 SGHTA and CDR2 FQGNSA come from the germline V gene. CDR3 nucleotide sequence: TGTGCCAGCAGCTTAGGGGTGGGGGGGCGCCGTCAAAATGAAAAACTGTTTTTT. Its protein product is CASSLGVGGRRQNEKLFF. Combining the CDR3 with reference TRBV7-2 and TRBJ1-4 gives the whole variable domain GAGVSQSPSNKVTEKGKDVELRCDPISGHTALYWYRQSLGQGLEFLIYFQGNSAPDKSGLPSDRFSAERTGGSVSTLTIQRTQQEDSAVYLCASSLGVGGRRQNEKLFFGSGTQLSVL.

This chain connects TRBV5-4 to TRBJ2-7; no clear D gene. CDR3 length: 12 amino acids. Germline-derived CDR1 and CDR2 are SGHNT and YYREEE (reference sequence). The germline V and J ends were trimmed by 1 base and 6 bases, with 8 bases remaining between them. The CDR3 nucleotides read TGTGCCAGCAGCTTGTATCCGTCCGAGCAGTACTTC. Translated: CASSLYPSEQYF. Full variable domain (outside the CDR3, taken from reference TRBV5-4 and TRBJ2-7): ETGVTQSPTHLIKTRGQQVTLRCSSQSGHNTVSWYQQALGQGPQFIFQYYREEENGRGNFPPRFSGLQFPNYSSELNVNALELDDSALYLCASSLYPSEQYFGPGTRLTVT.

The rearrangement uses TRBV5-1 and TRBJ2-3, with TRBD1 matching over 8 bases. Germline V gene lookup returns CDR1 SGHRS and CDR2 YFSETQ. V gave up 4 bases and J gave up 1 base; unmatched junction bases: 2. This CDR3 has 14 amino acids. The CDR3 spells CASSQGQGTDTQYF. Written as DNA, the CDR3 is TGCGCCAGCAGCCAGGGACAGGGCACAGATACGCAGTATTTT.

V usage is TRBV4-2 and J usage is TRBJ1-5, with D possibly TRBD1 on 5 matching bases. V was shortened by 1 base and J by 6 bases, with 19 bases between the two germline ends. This CDR3 region has 17 residues. Germline CDR1 reads LGHNA; CDR2 reads YNFKEQ. This CDR3 reads CASSQGLGDSRGQPQHF. The CDR3 nucleotides are TGTGCCAGCAGCCAAGGGTTGGGGGACTCACGCGGTCAGCCCCAGCATTTT.

The chain employs TRBV5-8 and TRBJ2-5, with 14 bases that match TRBD2. This CDR3 comprises 16 residues. In germline, CDR1 is SGHTS, CDR2 YDEGEE. Germline trimming cut 5 bases from V and 5 bases from J; bases unmatched to any gene: 8. In DNA, the CDR3 is TGTGCCAGCAGACAGGGACTAGCGGGAGAATACGAGACCCAGTACTTC. Translation gives CASRQGLAGEYETQYF.

This chain connects TRBV28 to TRBJ2-7; 13 nucleotides line up with TRBD2. Losses at the gene ends were 6 bases for V and 4 bases for J; bases not matched to a gene: 3. There are 14 residues in the CDR3. Germline V gene lookup returns CDR1 MDHEN and CDR2 SYDVKM. The CDR3 coding sequence is TGTGCCAGCAGGCGACTAGCGGGAGGTTACGAGCAGTACTTC. The encoded protein is CASRRLAGGYEQYF.

The rearrangement uses TRBV15 and TRBJ1-6, with TRBD1 identical over 7 bases. Germline trimming cut 5 bases from V and 0 bases from J; bases unmatched to any gene: 4. The CDR3 is 16 amino acids. Germline loops: CDR1 LNHNV, CDR2 YYDKDF (reference sequence). CDR3: CATSGGGASYNSPLHF. For the CDR3, the DNA is TGTGCCACCAGCGGAGGGGGCGCCTCCTATAATTCACCCCTCCACTTT.

In its sample, this clone was seen once. The chain couples TRBV9 to TRBJ2-5; D is perhaps TRBD1 (5 bases). Germline V gene sequence: CDR1 SGDLS, CDR2 YYNGEE. CDR3 length equals 16 residues. Trimming removed 1 base from V and 5 bases from J, with 18 bases in between. The CDR3 is CASSVSPRVPEETQYF. CDR3 nucleotides: TGTGCCAGCAGCGTAAGTCCCAGGGTACCAGAGGAGACCCAGTACTTC.

V usage is TRBV5-4 and J usage is TRBJ2-5, with D possibly TRBD2 on 6 matching bases. The CDR3 runs 15 residues. Germline V CDR1 and CDR2: SGHNT, YYREEE (reference sequence). V was pared by 6 bases and J by 4 bases, with 19 bases between. CDR3 coding DNA: TGTGCCAGCAACAGCATGCCAGGGACTCCAGAGACCCAGTACTTC. This sequence encodes CASNSMPGTPETQYF.

The rearrangement uses TRBV12-5 and TRBJ1-5; D uncertain. Germline CDR1 is LGHNT and CDR2 is FRNRAP. The V gene lost 1 base and the J gene lost 4 bases, with 5 bases spanning the gap. The CDR3 runs to 13 residues. The CDR3 here is CASGLGENQPQHF. CDR3 sequence (DNA): TGTGCTAGTGGTTTGGGGGAGAATCAGCCCCAGCATTTT. Filled out from reference TRBV12-5 and TRBJ1-5, the complete variable domain reads DARVTQTPRHKVTEMGQEVTMRCQPILGHNTVFWYRQTMMQGLELLAYFRNRAPLDDSGMPKDRFSAEMPDATLATLKIQPSEPRDSAVYFCASGLGENQPQHFGDGTRLSIL.

Here the CDR3 DNA reads TGTGCCAGCAGTCCCCGTCGGACAGGGGTAACCGGGGAGCTGTTTTTT. Translation: CASSPRRTGVTGELFF. The chain has TRBV6-6 and TRBJ2-2, with 9 bases aligning to TRBD1. Trimming cost V 5 bases and J 5 bases; bases outside gene matches: 9. The CDR3 runs 16 residues. Germline CDR1 is MNHNY and CDR2 is SVGAGI (reference sequence).

This chain links TRBV2 with TRBJ1-1; D perhaps matches TRBD1 (5 bases). The V gene lost 11 bases and the J gene lost 4 bases, with 14 bases spanning the gap. The CDR3 totals 12 residues. The germline V gene encodes CDR1 SNHLY and CDR2 FYNNEI. The CDR3 DNA reads as TGTGCCTCCGAGAGGGGAGGCACTGAAGCTTTCTTT. Translating gives CASERGGTEAFF.

The chain is built from TRBV19 and TRBJ2-1; a weak D match, TRBD2 (6 bases). Between the trimmed V and J ends, which lost 6 bases and 9 bases, there was a span of 12 bases. Germline CDR1 LNHDA, CDR2 SQIVND (reference sequence). The CDR3 covers 12 residues. Here the CDR3 reads CASRTRETEQFF. DNA of the CDR3: TGTGCCAGTAGGACCCGGGAGACTGAGCAGTTCTTC. Full variable domain (rest looked up from reference TRBV19 and TRBJ2-1): DGGITQSPKYLFRKEGQNVTLSCEQNLNHDAMYWYRQDPGQGLRLIYYSQIVNDFQKGDIAEGYSVSREKKESFPLTVTSAQKNPTAFYLCASRTRETEQFFGPGTRLTVL.

The chain has TRBV7-8 and TRBJ2-7; possible D gene TRBD2, 5 bases. The V and J ends lost 3 bases and 0 bases respectively, with 15 bases between them. The CDR3 loop spans 16 amino acids. Germline assignment: CDR1 SGHVS and CDR2 FQNEAQ. The CDR3 loop reads CASSFFAVGSSYEQYF. The CDR3 DNA reads as TGTGCCAGCAGCTTTTTCGCGGTGGGGAGCTCCTACGAGCAGTACTTC.

This sequence joins TRBV7-8 and TRBJ1-1; 7 positions agree with TRBD1. The CDR3 is 14 amino acids. Germline CDR1 is SGHVS and CDR2 is FQNEAQ. V shed 5 bases, J shed 5 bases, and the junction held 8 bases outside the gene matches. CDR3 bases: TGTGCCAGCAGCCCGACAGGGTTTCAGACTGAAGCTTTCTTT. Encoded protein: CASSPTGFQTEAFF.

V is TRBV28 and J is TRBJ2-7, with D perhaps matching TRBD1 (6 bases). Deletions cut 3 bases from V and 0 bases from J, with 12 bases between. The germline CDR1 and CDR2 sequences are MDHEN and SYDVKM. The length of the CDR3 is 15 residues. The CDR3: CASSLPGALSYEQYF. The CDR3 coding sequence is TGTGCCAGCAGTTTGCCAGGGGCCCTCTCCTACGAGCAGTACTTC.

The rearrangement links TRBV5-1 to TRBJ1-3; weak D call: TRBD1 (5 bases). This CDR3 has 14 residues. Germline V gene data show CDR1 as SGHRS and CDR2 as YFSETQ. Trimming left V 4 bases short and J 1 base short, with 9 bases between. CDR3: CASSRGESGNTIYF. The CDR3 DNA is TGCGCCAGCAGCCGGGGGGAATCTGGAAACACCATATATTTT.

This clone has a handful of counts. The chain recombines TRBV6-5 with TRBJ1-1; 7 bases are shared with TRBD1. Trimming removed 6 bases from V and 10 bases from J; junction bases left unmatched: 5. CDR3 length: 11 residues. Germline values: CDR1 MNHEY, CDR2 SVGAGI. The CDR3 loop is CASRRQGIAFF. In DNA, the CDR3 is TGTGCCAGCAGACGACAGGGCATAGCTTTCTTT.

The V gene is TRBV7-3, the J gene TRBJ2-6; tentative D call: TRBD2 (5 bases). The germline V gene encodes CDR1 SGHTA and CDR2 FQGTGA. The CDR3 has 17 residues. Trimming shortened V by 2 bases and J by 0 bases, and 11 bases separated the two germline ends. In DNA, the CDR3 is TGTGCCAGCAGCTTACGGCCCGGACTCTCTGGGGCCAACGTCCTGACTTTC. Residues: CASSLRPGLSGANVLTF.

The V call is TRBV11-2, the J call TRBJ2-1; 12 nucleotides match TRBD2. V trimming: 4 bases; J trimming: 9 bases; junction bases outside the gene matches: 10. The CDR3 totals 16 residues. Germline values: CDR1 SGHAT, CDR2 FQNNGV. The CDR3 DNA sequence: TGTGCCAGCAGCTCCCCACTAGCGGGGGGCCTACCTGAGCAGTTCTTC. Translated: CASSSPLAGGLPEQFF. Full variable domain (remainder filled in from reference TRBV11-2 and TRBJ2-1): EAGVAQSPRYKIIEKRQSVAFWCNPISGHATLYWYQQILGQGPKLLIQFQNNGVVDDSQLPKDRFSAERLKGVDSTLKIQPAKLEDSAVYLCASSSPLAGGLPEQFFGPGTRLTVL.